The rows below give T cell receptor beta chains drawn from one sample of a study of T cell responses to AZD1222 COVID-19 vaccine. The protocol was immunoSEQ multiplex PCR, while the TCRdb copy is restricted to in-frame clones and leaves out a portion. The sample lists tens of thousands of clones; 87% were seen once. The material was peripheral blood, obtained 28 days after the second AZD1222 dose. The receptors come from an adult who received the AZD1222 COVID-19 vaccine. CDR3s include the opening cysteine and the closing phenylalanine or tryptophan. Fields, in order: J gene, clone size, D gene, V gene, CDR3 DNA, CDR3 protein. D genes are given only for firm matches. Where a row states a size, it is once, few, many or the class of an expanded clone; other rows omit it.

j_gene: TRBJ1-1; abundance: .; d_gene: .; v_gene: TRBV6-5; CDR3nt: TGTGCCAGCAGTTGGCTACAGGCGAACACTGAAGCTTTCTTT; CDR3aa: CASSWLQANTEAFF
j_gene: TRBJ2-7; abundance: .; d_gene: .; v_gene: TRBV28; CDR3nt: TGTGCCAGCAGTTTGAGATCGGGACCCTACGAGCAGTACTTC; CDR3aa: CASSLRSGPYEQYF
j_gene: TRBJ1-1; abundance: once; d_gene: TRBD1; v_gene: TRBV19; CDR3nt: TGTGCCAGTAGCGACCGCGGACAGGAAGGGGAGGAAGCTTTCTTT; CDR3aa: CASSDRGQEGEEAFF
j_gene: TRBJ1-2; abundance: once; d_gene: .; v_gene: TRBV5-4; CDR3nt: TGTGCCAGCAGCTTGGCCTCTGGGAATAACTATGGCTACACCTTC; CDR3aa: CASSLASGNNYGYTF
j_gene: TRBJ2-7; abundance: .; d_gene: TRBD1; v_gene: TRBV6-5; CDR3nt: TGTGCCAGCACCCACACCCGGGACAGATCCTACGAGCAGTACTTC; CDR3aa: CASTHTRDRSYEQYF
j_gene: TRBJ2-1; abundance: .; d_gene: TRBD2; v_gene: TRBV5-1; CDR3nt: TGCGCCAGCAGTCCTAGCGGGGGAGTGACCTCCTACAATGAGCAGTTCTTC; CDR3aa: CASSPSGGVTSYNEQFF
j_gene: TRBJ1-5; abundance: .; d_gene: .; v_gene: TRBV5-8; CDR3nt: TGTGCCAGCAGCTTCGTTAATCAGCCCCAGCATTTT; CDR3aa: CASSFVNQPQHF
j_gene: TRBJ2-5; abundance: few; d_gene: .; v_gene: TRBV6-5; CDR3nt: TGTGCCAGCAGGGGGCAGGGCGACCAAGAGACCCAGTACTTC; CDR3aa: CASRGQGDQETQYF
j_gene: TRBJ2-1; abundance: once; d_gene: TRBD2; v_gene: TRBV5-1; CDR3nt: TGCGCCAGCAGCTTGGGAGCGGGGGGCCCAAATGAGCAGTTCTTC; CDR3aa: CASSLGAGGPNEQFF
j_gene: TRBJ1-5; abundance: .; d_gene: .; v_gene: TRBV19; CDR3nt: TGTGCCAGTAAATCCTTAACACAGGGCACTTACAATCAGCCCCAGCATTTT; CDR3aa: CASKSLTQGTYNQPQHF
j_gene: TRBJ2-1; abundance: .; d_gene: TRBD2; v_gene: TRBV5-1; CDR3nt: TGCGCCAGCAGCTTTGGACTAGCGGGGGCCCGATACTCCTACAATGAGCAGTTCTTC; CDR3aa: CASSFGLAGARYSYNEQFF
j_gene: TRBJ1-2; abundance: .; d_gene: .; v_gene: TRBV10-3; CDR3nt: TGTGCCATCAGTGAGTCTGGAGGCGGCTACACCTTC; CDR3aa: CAISESGGGYTF
j_gene: TRBJ1-6; abundance: .; d_gene: TRBD1; v_gene: TRBV6-1; CDR3nt: TGTGCCAGCAGTGACCGGACAGGGGTCAATTCACCCCTCCACTTT; CDR3aa: CASSDRTGVNSPLHF
j_gene: TRBJ2-4; abundance: .; d_gene: .; v_gene: TRBV14; CDR3nt: TGTGCCAGCAGACCCAAAAACATTCAGTACTTC; CDR3aa: CASRPKNIQYF
j_gene: TRBJ1-2; abundance: .; d_gene: .; v_gene: TRBV19; CDR3nt: TGTGCCAGTAGGGCAGGGCCCTATGGCTACACCTTC; CDR3aa: CASRAGPYGYTF
j_gene: TRBJ2-5; abundance: .; d_gene: .; v_gene: TRBV7-8; CDR3nt: TGTGCCAGCAGCGGATACAGGGAACGAGAGACCCAGTACTTC; CDR3aa: CASSGYRERETQYF
j_gene: TRBJ1-5; abundance: .; d_gene: TRBD1; v_gene: TRBV20-1; CDR3nt: TGCAGTGCTAGTGACAGGGGGCAGTTGGGCAATCAGCCCCAGCATTTT; CDR3aa: CSASDRGQLGNQPQHF
j_gene: TRBJ1-6; abundance: medium-sized; d_gene: TRBD1; v_gene: TRBV28; CDR3nt: TGTGCCAGCAGACCGGGACAGGGGAATTCACCCCTCCACTTT; CDR3aa: CASRPGQGNSPLHF
j_gene: TRBJ2-7; abundance: .; d_gene: .; v_gene: TRBV12-3/TRBV12-4; CDR3nt: TGTGCCAGCAGTTTACCGTCCTACGAGCAGTACTTC; CDR3aa: CASSLPSYEQYF
j_gene: TRBJ1-4; abundance: .; d_gene: .; v_gene: TRBV28; CDR3nt: TGTGCCAGCAGTTTATACAGGGCTTTCGAAGAAAAACTGTTTTTT; CDR3aa: CASSLYRAFEEKLFF
j_gene: TRBJ2-5; abundance: .; d_gene: .; v_gene: TRBV30; CDR3nt: TGTGCCTGGGGACGGAGGACCCAGTACTTC; CDR3aa: CAWGRRTQYF
j_gene: TRBJ2-3; abundance: .; d_gene: .; v_gene: TRBV11-2; CDR3nt: TGTGCCAGCAGCCCGGGAGTTAGCACAGATACGCAGTATTTT; CDR3aa: CASSPGVSTDTQYF
j_gene: TRBJ1-4; abundance: once; d_gene: .; v_gene: TRBV2; CDR3nt: TGTGCCAGCGGGGTCCCGCGGGCCGAAAAACTGTTTTTT; CDR3aa: CASGVPRAEKLFF
j_gene: TRBJ2-7; abundance: .; d_gene: TRBD1; v_gene: TRBV4-1; CDR3nt: TGCGCCAGCAGCCATCAAACAGGGGCGAACCTCTACGAGCAGTACTTC; CDR3aa: CASSHQTGANLYEQYF
j_gene: TRBJ1-3; abundance: .; d_gene: .; v_gene: TRBV5-1; CDR3nt: TGCGCCAGCAGCTTGGGGCAGGGGAATGGAAACACCATATATTTT; CDR3aa: CASSLGQGNGNTIYF
j_gene: TRBJ2-7; abundance: .; d_gene: TRBD2; v_gene: TRBV28; CDR3nt: TGTGCCAGCAGCCTTGGGGGGGACGTCCTCTCCTACGAGCAGTACTTC; CDR3aa: CASSLGGDVLSYEQYF